A single sample is the source of the 10 T cell receptor beta chains below, sequenced in a study of blood T cells in healthy people across ages. A J-beta primer mix and a sample-barcoded 5' primer were used in a second PCR of about 7 to 12 cycles. Each CDR3 protein gets one entry after TCRdb re-called the 5' RACE reads with MiXCR. The profile shows 1.5 million to 2 million distinct CDR3 sequences, 30% to 40% of them singletons. The specimen sequenced was blood. The receptor source for this set is a woman in her thirties in good health.

This clonotype was counted a few times. The chain combines TRBV6-1 with TRBJ2-4, with D possibly matching TRBD1 (5 bases). Germline assignment: CDR1 MNHNS and CDR2 SASEGT. V lost 8 bases and J lost 8, with 16 bases in between. The CDR3 loop spans 13 amino acids. This CDR3 is CASSYTWGYIQYF. CDR3 in DNA: TGTGCCAGCTCCTACACTTGGGGCTACATTCAGTACTTC.

This clonotype was observed a handful of times. The chain is built from TRBV3-1 and TRBJ2-5; perhaps D is TRBD1 or TRBD2 (5 bases each). The CDR3 covers 17 residues. Germline assignment: CDR1 LGHDT and CDR2 YNNKEL (reference sequence). V lost 1 base to trimming and J lost 3 bases, with 18 bases between them. The CDR3 DNA is TGTGCCAGCAGCCAAGGGGACGCGAACCAATTTAAAGAGACCCAGTACTTC. It is translated as CASSQGDANQFKETQYF.

This clonotype was counted between two and nine times. The genes are TRBV6-2 or TRBV6-3 and TRBJ2-7; D uncertain. CDR1 and CDR2 from the germline V gene are MNHEY and SVGEGT. This CDR3 is 13 amino acids long. V was clipped by 4 bases and J by 2 bases, with 9 bases between them. CDR3 in DNA: TGTGCCAGCAGTTTCTTGGTAGCCTACGAGCAGTACTTC. This translates into CASSFLVAYEQYF.

This clonotype appeared many times. The chain recombines TRBV5-5 with TRBJ2-7; perhaps TRBD1 as D (5 bases). There are 14 residues in the CDR3. Trimming shortened V by 3 bases and J by 6 bases, and 16 bases separated the two germline ends. In germline, CDR1 is SGHKS, CDR2 YYEKEE (reference sequence). This CDR3 reads CASSWAAGYSEQYF. The CDR3 nucleotides are TGTGCCAGCAGCTGGGCAGCAGGGTATTCCGAGCAGTACTTC.

The CDR3 sequence: CASRSNPGDTEAFF. Written as DNA, the CDR3 is TGTGCCAGCAGGTCTAACCCAGGTGACACTGAAGCTTTCTTT. The chain joins TRBV28 to TRBJ1-1; no definite D call. CDR3 length: 14 amino acids. Deletions cut 6 bases from V and 3 bases from J, with 14 bases between. Looked up from germline, CDR1 is MDHEN and CDR2 is SYDVKM.

On this clonotype: The junction shows a germline mismatch at one end, possibly a read error. The gene calls are TRBV7-8 and TRBJ2-4; D gene uncertain. The better agreement between TRBJ2-7 and the DNA end casts doubt on the J call. Germline-derived CDR1 and CDR2 are SGHVS and FQNEAQ. The CDR3 is 15 amino acids. The CDR3 here is CACSPPRQAPYEQYF. The CDR3 DNA follows: TGTGCCTGCAGCCCCCCTCGCCAAGCGCCCTACGAGCAGTACTTC.

The chain combines TRBV20-1 with TRBJ2-1; 10 bases agree with TRBD2. The germline V gene has CDR1 DFQATT and CDR2 SNEGSKA (reference sequence). The CDR3 is 20 amino acids. With 5 bases clipped from V and 0 bases from J, the junction kept 19 bases outside the gene matches. CDR3 bases: TGCAGTGCTCCAACAAAGGCTAGCGGGGGAAGCACCGCCTCCTACAATGAGCAGTTCTTC. Protein product: CSAPTKASGGSTASYNEQFF.

The chain has TRBV28 and TRBJ1-2; D uncertain. The V gene lost 8 bases and the J gene lost 3 bases, with 7 bases spanning the gap. Germline-derived CDR1 and CDR2 are MDHEN and SYDVKM. There are 11 residues in the CDR3. The CDR3 loop reads CASHSHYGYTF. Here the CDR3 DNA reads TGTGCCAGCCACAGTCACTATGGCTACACCTTC.

This clonotype has only a few counts. This chain uses TRBV5-6 with TRBJ2-7, with 7 bases aligning to TRBD2. The CDR3 runs 12 residues. Germline CDR1 SGHDT, CDR2 YYEEEE. The J segment lost 6 bases and the V segment lost 3 bases, leaving 3 bases of the junction unmatched. The CDR3 DNA sequence: TGTGCCAGCAGCTGGGGGGGATTCGAGCAGTACTTC. This sequence encodes CASSWGGFEQYF.

This clonotype was counted only a few times. This chain connects TRBV6-2 or TRBV6-3 to TRBJ1-1, with D hard to call. CDR3 length equals 14 residues. Germline values: CDR1 MNHEY, CDR2 SVGEGT. V lost 6 bases and J 7 bases, leaving 18 bases between the germline ends. CDR3 sequence reads: CASSPTRQFGEAFF. As DNA, the CDR3 is TGTGCCAGCAGCCCGACAAGGCAGTTTGGTGAAGCTTTCTTT.